This TCR beta chain was observed in a study of blood T cell repertoires in COVID-19. Method: immunoSEQ multiplex PCR; TCRdb's copy keeps in-frame clones and lacks some. Counted here are about 240,000 clones, approximately 87% occurring once; the ten biggest clones make up 6.2%. The CDR3 runs to 15 residues. Trimming took 4 bases from V and 5 from J; bases not matched to a gene: 7. Looked up from germline, CDR1 is MNHEY and CDR2 is SMNVEV (reference sequence). This receptor was obtained from a man aged 55-75 years with acute or convalescent COVID-19. The chain is built from TRBV27 and TRBJ2-1; the match to TRBD1 covers 8 bases. The sequencing sample was made of peripheral blood. The CDR3 DNA is TGTGCCAGCAGTTCCCTGGGACAGGTAGACAATGAGCAGTTCTTC. This codes for CASSSLGQVDNEQFF.